The entry below gives a single T cell receptor (beta chain) sequence along with its context. Its antigen is unidentified. Sequencing used immunoSEQ multiplex PCR; TCRdb keeps in-frame clones, though not all of them. The sample contains some 41,000 clones, around 72% of which appear only once. These data belong to a study of early stage breast cancer tumors. Study in general: Eight ER+/PR+/HER2- tumors were invasive ductal; a few were invasive lobular.

Germline loops: CDR1 SNHLY, CDR2 FYNNEI. Between the trimmed V and J ends, which lost 5 bases and 6 bases, there was a span of 11 bases. The CDR3 contains 13 residues. Study conclusions and caveats: Tumors had about 2.3-fold higher T cell density than normal breast. Commonly generated sequences made up most enriched TCRB sequences shared between patients.

This TCR derives from a person in their fifties with breast cancer. The chain links TRBV2 to TRBJ1-5, with D possibly matching TRBD1 (5 bases). Sequencing was done on a sample of blood. The CDR3 DNA reads as TGTGCCAGCAGTTCTCGGGGGATTCAGCCCCAGCATTTT. Translated, it gives CASSSRGIQPQHF.